This T cell receptor beta chain was obtained from a study of CD8 T cells in Susac syndrome. A quantity of about 0.45 to 1 ug RNA underwent reverse transcription using random hexamers. TCRdb reprocessed the immunoSEQ multiplex PCR reads via MiXCR and lists one record per CDR3 protein. The data contain around 130,000 distinct CDR3 sequences, roughly 92% of them singletons. The T cells that were sequenced for TCR beta were CD8+ and CD4+ cells from blood. V was shortened by 5 bases and J by 9 bases, with 13 bases between the two germline ends. Germline V CDR1 and CDR2: SGHTA, FQGNSA. The CDR3 loop spans 13 amino acids.

Sequencing used CD4+ T cells from PBMCs. The J gene is TRBJ2-2, the V gene TRBV7-2, with unresolved D. The sequence came from a human donor in good health. CDR3 coding DNA: TGTGCCAGCAGCCCATATCACGGCCGGGAGCTGTTTTTT. Its protein product is CASSPYHGRELFF. The whole variable domain, filled in from reference TRBV7-2 and TRBJ2-2, reads GAGVSQSPSNKVTEKGKDVELRCDPISGHTALYWYRQSLGQGLEFLIYFQGNSAPDKSGLPSDRFSAERTGGSVSTLTIQRTQQEDSAVYLCASSPYHGRELFFGEGSRLTVL.